These 10 T cell receptor beta chains were all obtained from the same sample, sequenced in a study of Ad26.COV2.S vaccination and SARS-CoV-2 variants. Clones were sequenced by immunoSEQ multiplex PCR, and TCRdb holds only the in-frame ones, with some missing. The data contain some 350,000 clones, 90% of them singletons. Treatment noted: around 19 received Ad26.COV2.S at low or high dose, single or two shots; about 5 received placebo; per-sample allocation not given. The study sampled participants on day 63 after the first vaccine or placebo injection. The sample here was peripheral blood, taken in a trial of Ad26.COV2.S vaccine versus placebo. These receptors originate from a person aged 18-65 years who received the Ad26.COV2.S COVID-19 vaccine or a placebo.

Only one count was recorded for this clone. CDR3 region: CASSRGSDETQYF. The CDR3 coding sequence is TGTGCCAGCAGCCGTGGGAGCGACGAGACCCAGTACTTC. The chain links TRBV5-4 to TRBJ2-5; TRBD2 is a possible D gene (5 bases). Germline CDR1 reads SGHNT; CDR2 reads YYREEE (reference sequence). This CDR3 spans 13 amino acids. Between the trimmed V and J ends, which lost 4 bases and 5 bases, there was a span of 12 bases.

This clone was counted between two and nine times. The rearrangement joins TRBV10-1 to TRBJ2-2; D not resolved. From germline, CDR1 is WNHNN and CDR2 SYGVQD (reference sequence). Deletions cut 2 bases from V and 1 base from J, with 2 bases between. The CDR3 spans 13 residues. CDR3 bases: TGCGCCAGCAGTGAGCGGAACACCGGGGAGCTGTTTTTT. It specifies CASSERNTGELFF.

The gene calls are TRBV27 and TRBJ1-1; unclear D gene. CDR1 MNHEY and CDR2 SMNVEV come from the germline V gene (reference sequence). Trimming stripped 5 bases from V and 2 bases from J, with 12 bases between. The CDR3 spans 14 residues. The CDR3 coding sequence is TGTGCCAGCAGTCCTACATACTATAACACTGAAGCTTTCTTT. The encoded protein is CASSPTYYNTEAFF.

This sequence joins TRBV6-6 and TRBJ2-5; tentatively, D is TRBD1 (6 bases). The CDR3 contains 16 residues. Looked up from germline, CDR1 is MNHNY and CDR2 is SVGAGI (reference sequence). The V end lost 0 bases, the J end lost 3 bases, and 14 bases lay between the germline ends. CDR3 coding DNA: TGTGCCAGCAGTTACTCGGAGACAGGACAAAAAGAGACCCAGTACTTC. This sequence encodes CASSYSETGQKETQYF.

This clone was picked up a small number of times. This chain connects TRBV27 to TRBJ1-5; D is unclear. This CDR3 is built from 14 residues. CDR1 MNHEY and CDR2 SMNVEV come from the germline V gene (reference sequence). Trimming took 4 bases from V and 1 from J, leaving 8 bases between them. CDR3: CASSYTESNQPQHF. CDR3 sequence (DNA): TGTGCCAGCAGTTACACGGAAAGCAATCAGCCCCAGCATTTT.

CDR3 in DNA: TGTGCCAGCAGCTCCCAGGGTAGGGAGCAGTACTTC. This codes for CASSSQGREQYF. V and J are TRBV7-2 and TRBJ2-7, with a tentative D call TRBD1 (5 bases). The germline V gene has CDR1 SGHTA and CDR2 FQGNSA. The CDR3 is made up of 12 amino acids. V lost 4 bases, J lost 7 bases, and 11 bases lay in between.

The rearrangement uses TRBV28 and TRBJ2-4; 11 nucleotides align to TRBD1. Germline loops: CDR1 MDHEN, CDR2 SYDVKM. CDR3 length: 17 residues. V shed 4 bases, J shed 6 bases, and the junction held 11 bases outside the gene matches. The CDR3 DNA reads TGTGCCAGCAGTTCCTGGGACAGGGGGGATGTAGGAAACATTCAGTACTTC. Protein product: CASSSWDRGDVGNIQYF.

The rearrangement links TRBV11-3 to TRBJ2-1; 8 nucleotides agree with TRBD2. The J segment lost 6 bases and the V segment lost 5 bases, leaving 6 bases of the junction unmatched. Germline CDR1 and CDR2: SGHNT and YENEEA. This CDR3 is built from 14 residues. The CDR3 region has the DNA TGTGCCAGCAGCGAGATAGCGGGATTCAATGAGCAGTTCTTC. It specifies CASSEIAGFNEQFF.

The chain employs TRBV18 and TRBJ2-7; D may be TRBD2 (6 bases). This CDR3 spans 13 amino acids. The germline V gene encodes CDR1 KGHSH and CDR2 LQKENI. Between the trimmed V and J ends, which lost 6 bases and 7 bases, there was a span of 16 bases. The CDR3, as DNA: TGTGCCAGCTCCTCGTCCGGGACTTGGGAGCAGTACGTC. Translated: CASSSSGTWEQYV.

The V gene is TRBV13, the J gene TRBJ2-1; the match to TRBD1 covers 7 bases. Germline CDR1 is PRHDT and CDR2 is FYEKMQ (reference sequence). CDR3 size: 15 residues. With 5 bases clipped from V and 5 bases from J, the junction kept 9 bases outside the gene matches. CDR3 region: CASSLSLTGNNEQFF. CDR3 coding DNA: TGTGCCAGCAGCCTCTCACTGACAGGGAACAATGAGCAGTTCTTC.